The entry that follows covers one TCR beta chain sequence. The antigen remains undetermined. This specimen comes from a study of beta chain features in type 1 diabetes. Study-wide results and caveats: Type 1 diabetes patients had TCRB CDR3s that were shorter (moderately but significantly so) in all four CD4+ subsets.

Every bit of the isolated RNA underwent reverse transcription, so sequencing read expressed TCRB transcripts. The table came from immunoSEQ multiplex PCR; TCRdb's copy has only in-frame clones and leaves some out. Of about 250,000 clones in the sample, 9.5% to 13% were seen once. Germline lookup yields CDR1 SQVTM and CDR2 ANQGSEA. The CDR3 length is 15 residues. V shed 3 bases and J shed 2 bases, with 15 bases lying between them. The rearrangement uses TRBV29-1 and TRBJ2-3, with D possibly being TRBD2 (7 bases). The receptor was derived from a man younger than 45 with type 1 diabetes. Sequencing was done on a sample of naive CD4+ T cells from blood. CDR3 residues: CSVDLAGAPTDTQYF. In DNA form, the CDR3 reads TGCAGCGTTGACTTGGCGGGGGCACCCACAGATACGCAGTATTTT.